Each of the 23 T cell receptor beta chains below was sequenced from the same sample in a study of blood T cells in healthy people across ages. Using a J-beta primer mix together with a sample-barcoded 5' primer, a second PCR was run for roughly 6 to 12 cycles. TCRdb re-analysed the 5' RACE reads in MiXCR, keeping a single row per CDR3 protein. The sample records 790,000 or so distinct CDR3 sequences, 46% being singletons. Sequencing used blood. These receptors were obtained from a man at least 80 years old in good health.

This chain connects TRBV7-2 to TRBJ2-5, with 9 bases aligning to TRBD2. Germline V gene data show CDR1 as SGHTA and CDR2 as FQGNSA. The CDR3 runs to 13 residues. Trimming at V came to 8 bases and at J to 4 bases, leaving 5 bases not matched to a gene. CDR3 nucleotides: TGTGCCAGCGAAATAGCGGGAGTAGAGACCCAGTACTTC. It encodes CASEIAGVETQYF.

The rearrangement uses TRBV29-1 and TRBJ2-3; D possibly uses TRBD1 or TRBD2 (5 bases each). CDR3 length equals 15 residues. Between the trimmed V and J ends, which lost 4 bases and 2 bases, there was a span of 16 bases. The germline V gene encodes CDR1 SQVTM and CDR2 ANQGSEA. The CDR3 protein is CSVGAGTFSTDTQYF. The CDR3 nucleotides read TGCAGCGTTGGGGCAGGGACCTTTTCCACAGATACGCAGTATTTT.

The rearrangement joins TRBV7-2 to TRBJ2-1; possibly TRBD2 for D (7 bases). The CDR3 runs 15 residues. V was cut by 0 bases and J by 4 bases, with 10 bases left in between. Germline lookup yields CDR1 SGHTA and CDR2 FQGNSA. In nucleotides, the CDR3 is TGTGCCAGCAGCTTAGCGAGGGGGGGGTACAATGAGCAGTTCTTC. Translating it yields CASSLARGGYNEQFF.

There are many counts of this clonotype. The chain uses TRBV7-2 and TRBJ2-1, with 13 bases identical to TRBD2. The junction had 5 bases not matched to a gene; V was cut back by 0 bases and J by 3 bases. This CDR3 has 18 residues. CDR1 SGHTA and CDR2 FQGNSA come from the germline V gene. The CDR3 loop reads CASSLAGTSGTRYNEQFF. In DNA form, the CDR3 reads TGTGCCAGCAGCTTAGCCGGGACTAGCGGGACGCGCTACAATGAGCAGTTCTTC.

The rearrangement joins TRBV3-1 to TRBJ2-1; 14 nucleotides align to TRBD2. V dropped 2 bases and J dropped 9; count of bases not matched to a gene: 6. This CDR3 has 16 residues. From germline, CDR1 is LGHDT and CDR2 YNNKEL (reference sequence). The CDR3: CASSQSGTSGSVEQFF. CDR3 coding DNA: TGTGCCAGCAGCCAATCCGGGACTAGCGGGAGTGTTGAGCAGTTCTTC.

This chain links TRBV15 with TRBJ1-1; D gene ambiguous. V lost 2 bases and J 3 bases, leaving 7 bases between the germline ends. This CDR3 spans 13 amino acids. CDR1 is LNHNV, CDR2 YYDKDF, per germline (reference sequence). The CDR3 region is CATSRFRDTEAFF. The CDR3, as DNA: TGTGCCACCAGCAGATTCAGAGACACTGAAGCTTTCTTT.

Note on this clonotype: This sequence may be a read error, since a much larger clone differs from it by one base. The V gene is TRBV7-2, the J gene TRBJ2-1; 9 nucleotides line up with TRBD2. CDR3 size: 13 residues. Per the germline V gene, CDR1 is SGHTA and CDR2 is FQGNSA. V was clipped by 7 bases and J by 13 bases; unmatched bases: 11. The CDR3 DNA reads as TGTGCCAGCAACCAAGGCGGGGGGGAGACCCAGTTCTTC. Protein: CASNQGGGETQFF.

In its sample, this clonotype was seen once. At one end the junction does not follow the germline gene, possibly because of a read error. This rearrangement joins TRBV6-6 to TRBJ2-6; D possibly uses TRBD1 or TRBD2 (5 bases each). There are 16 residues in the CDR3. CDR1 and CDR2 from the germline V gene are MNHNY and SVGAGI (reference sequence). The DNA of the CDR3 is TGTGCCGGCAGAGGGACCTCCCTTTCTGGGGCCAACGTCCTGACTTTC. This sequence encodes CAGRGTSLSGANVLTF.

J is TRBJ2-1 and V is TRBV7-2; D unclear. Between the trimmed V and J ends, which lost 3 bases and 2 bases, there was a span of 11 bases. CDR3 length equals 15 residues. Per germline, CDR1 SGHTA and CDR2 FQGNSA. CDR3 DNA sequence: TGTGCCAGCAGCTTCACGACTGGGACCTACAATGAGCAGTTCTTC. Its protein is CASSFTTGTYNEQFF.

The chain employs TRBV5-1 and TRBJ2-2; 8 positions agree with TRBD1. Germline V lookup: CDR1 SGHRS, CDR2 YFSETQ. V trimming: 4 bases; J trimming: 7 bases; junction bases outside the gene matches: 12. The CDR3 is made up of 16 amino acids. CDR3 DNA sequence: TGCGCCAGCAGCCTCCAGGGGGCAGCCTATGGCGGGGAGCTGTTTTTT. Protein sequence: CASSLQGAAYGGELFF.

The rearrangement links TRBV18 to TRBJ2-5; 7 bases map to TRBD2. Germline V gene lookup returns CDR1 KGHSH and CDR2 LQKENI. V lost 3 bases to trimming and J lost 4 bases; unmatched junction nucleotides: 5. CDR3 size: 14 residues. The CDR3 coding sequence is TGTGCCAGCTCACCCGGCGGGAGCTTAGAGACCCAGTACTTC. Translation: CASSPGGSLETQYF. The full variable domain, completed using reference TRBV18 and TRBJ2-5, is NAGVMQNPRHLVRRRGQEARLRCSPMKGHSHVYWYRQLPEEGLKFMVYLQKENIIDESGMPKERFSAEFPKEGPSILRIQQVVRGDSAAYFCASSPGGSLETQYFGPGTRLLVL.

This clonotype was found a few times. The CDR3 DNA follows: TGTGCCAGCAGCCCGGGACAGCGACGCCCTTCGGACACTGAAGCTTTCTTT. It translates to CASSPGQRRPSDTEAFF. The V gene is TRBV9, the J gene TRBJ1-1; 7 bases fit TRBD1. The germline V gene has CDR1 SGDLS and CDR2 YYNGEE. Trimming at V came to 4 bases and at J to 3 bases, leaving 15 bases not matched to a gene. CDR3 length: 17 residues.

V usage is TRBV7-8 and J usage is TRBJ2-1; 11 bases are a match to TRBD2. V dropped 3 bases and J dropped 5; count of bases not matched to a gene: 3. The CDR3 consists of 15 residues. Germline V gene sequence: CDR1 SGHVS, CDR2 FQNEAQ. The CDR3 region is CASSFQGLADNEQFF. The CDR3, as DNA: TGTGCCAGCAGCTTTCAGGGACTAGCGGACAATGAGCAGTTCTTC.

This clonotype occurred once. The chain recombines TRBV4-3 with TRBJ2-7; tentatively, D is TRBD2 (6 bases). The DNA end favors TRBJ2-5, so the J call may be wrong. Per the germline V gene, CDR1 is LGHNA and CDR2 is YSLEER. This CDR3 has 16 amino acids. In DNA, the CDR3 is TGCGCCAGCAGCCAAGCCCAAGTCGGGGGAGGAGAGACCCAGTACTTC. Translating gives CASSQAQVGGGETQYF.

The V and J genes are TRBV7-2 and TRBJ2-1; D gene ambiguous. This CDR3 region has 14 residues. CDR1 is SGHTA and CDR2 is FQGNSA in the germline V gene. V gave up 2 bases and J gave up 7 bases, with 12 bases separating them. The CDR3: CASSLSPSMNEQFF. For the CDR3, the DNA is TGTGCCAGCAGCTTATCCCCGTCAATGAATGAGCAGTTCTTC.

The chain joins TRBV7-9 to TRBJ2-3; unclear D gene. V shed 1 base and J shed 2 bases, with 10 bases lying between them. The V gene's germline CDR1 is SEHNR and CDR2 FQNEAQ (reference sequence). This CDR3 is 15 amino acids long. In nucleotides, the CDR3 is TGTGCCAGCAGCTTAGATCTCTTCTCCACAGATACGCAGTATTTT. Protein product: CASSLDLFSTDTQYF. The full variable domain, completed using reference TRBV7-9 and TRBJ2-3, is DTGVSQNPRHKITKRGQNVTFRCDPISEHNRLYWYRQTLGQGPEFLTYFQNEAQLEKSRLLSDRFSAERPKGSFSTLEIQRTEQGDSAMYLCASSLDLFSTDTQYFGPGTRLTVL.

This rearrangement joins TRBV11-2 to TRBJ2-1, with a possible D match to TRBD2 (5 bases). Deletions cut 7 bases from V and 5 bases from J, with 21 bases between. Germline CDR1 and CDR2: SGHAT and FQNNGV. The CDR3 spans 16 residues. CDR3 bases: TGTGCCAGCAAACCCCTTGGACCAGCGGCAGACAATGAGCAGTTCTTC. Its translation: CASKPLGPAADNEQFF.

Here the CDR3 reads CSVMVRRSTDTQYF. For the CDR3, the DNA is TGCAGCGTTATGGTGCGGAGAAGCACAGATACGCAGTATTTT. The gene calls are TRBV29-1 and TRBJ2-3; D is uncertain. V lost 5 bases, J lost 0 bases, and 12 bases lay in between. The CDR3 extends over 14 amino acids. Germline loops: CDR1 SQVTM, CDR2 ANQGSEA.

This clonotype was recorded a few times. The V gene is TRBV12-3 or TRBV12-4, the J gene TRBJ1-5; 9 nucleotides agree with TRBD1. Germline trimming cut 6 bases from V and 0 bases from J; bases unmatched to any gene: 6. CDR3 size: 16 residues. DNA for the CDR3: TGTGCCAGCAGACTCGGACAGGGGTTTAGCAATCAGCCCCAGCATTTT. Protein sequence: CASRLGQGFSNQPQHF.

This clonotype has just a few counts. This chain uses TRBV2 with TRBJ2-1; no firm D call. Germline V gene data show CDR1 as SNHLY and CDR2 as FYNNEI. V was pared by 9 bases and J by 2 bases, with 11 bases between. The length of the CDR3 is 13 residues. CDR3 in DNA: TGTGCCAGTACCCCAGTTACCTACAATGAGCAGTTCTTC. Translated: CASTPVTYNEQFF. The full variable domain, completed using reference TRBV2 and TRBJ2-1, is EPEVTQTPSHQVTQMGQEVILRCVPISNHLYFYWYRQILGQKVEFLVSFYNNEISEKSEIFDDQFSVERPDGSNFTLKIRSTKLEDSAMYFCASTPVTYNEQFFGPGTRLTVL.

CDR3 bases: TGCAGTGCTACCCCCGGCAGCGGGGACTACAATGAGCAGTTCTTC. Translated, it gives CSATPGSGDYNEQFF. The chain couples TRBV20-1 to TRBJ2-1, with 7 bases aligning to TRBD2. The CDR3 loop spans 15 amino acids. The germline gives CDR1 DFQATT, CDR2 SNEGSKA (reference sequence). V lost 4 bases to trimming and J lost 3 bases; unmatched junction nucleotides: 9.

The CDR3 nucleotides read TGTGCCAGCAGTCCTTTCCACACAGATACGCAGTATTTT. Protein sequence: CASSPFHTDTQYF. V is TRBV7-3 and J is TRBJ2-3, with D unclear. Trimming removed 6 bases at V and 2 bases at J, with 9 bases between. There are 13 residues in the CDR3. CDR1 and CDR2 (germline): SGHTA, FQGTGA.

CDR3 sequence: CASSPGLAGTREQYF. CDR3 sequence (DNA): TGTGCCAGCAGCCCGGGACTAGCGGGTACCCGCGAGCAGTACTTC. This chain links TRBV7-2 with TRBJ2-5, with 12 positions matching TRBD2. Judging by the DNA end, TRBJ2-7 fits better; the J call may be wrong. Germline CDR1 is SGHTA and CDR2 is FQGNSA. The CDR3 is 15 amino acids.